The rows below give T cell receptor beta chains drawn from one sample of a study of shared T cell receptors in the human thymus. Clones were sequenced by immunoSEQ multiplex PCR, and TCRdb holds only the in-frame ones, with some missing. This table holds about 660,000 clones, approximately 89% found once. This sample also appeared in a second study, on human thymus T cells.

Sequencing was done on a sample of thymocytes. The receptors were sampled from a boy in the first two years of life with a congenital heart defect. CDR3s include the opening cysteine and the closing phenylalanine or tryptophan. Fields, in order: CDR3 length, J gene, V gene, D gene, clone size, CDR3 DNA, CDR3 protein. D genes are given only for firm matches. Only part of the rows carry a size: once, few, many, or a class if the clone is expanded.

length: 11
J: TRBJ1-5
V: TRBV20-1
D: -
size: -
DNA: TGCAGTGCTAGGGAGGGTGGGCCCCAGCATTTT
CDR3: CSAREGGPQHF

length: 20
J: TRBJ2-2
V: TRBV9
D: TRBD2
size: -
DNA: TGTGCCAGCAGCGTAGGATTTAGGAATGTTGGCGGGGGGAACACCGGGGAGCTGTTTTTT
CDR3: CASSVGFRNVGGGNTGELFF

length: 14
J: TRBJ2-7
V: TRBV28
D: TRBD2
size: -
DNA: TGTGCCAGCAGACCGGGACTAGATAACCACGAGCAGTACTTC
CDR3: CASRPGLDNHEQYF

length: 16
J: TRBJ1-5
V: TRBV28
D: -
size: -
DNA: TGTGCCAGCAGTTTTTCCCTCGTATATAGCAATCAGCCCCAGCATTTT
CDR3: CASSFSLVYSNQPQHF

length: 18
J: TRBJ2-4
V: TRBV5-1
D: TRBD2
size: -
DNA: TGCGCCAGCAGCTTGGGACCGGGACTAGCGGGCCCCAAAAACATTCAGTACTTC
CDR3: CASSLGPGLAGPKNIQYF

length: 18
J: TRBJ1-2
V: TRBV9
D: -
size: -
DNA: TGTGCCAGCAGCCCAAGGGGCCCGAAGGTGCTTGGGTGTGGCGGCTACACCTTC
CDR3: CASSPRGPKVLGCGGYTF

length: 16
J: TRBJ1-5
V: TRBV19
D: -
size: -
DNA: TGTGCCAGTAGCCTAAGGGGGGGGACGTCCAATCAGCCCCAGCATTTT
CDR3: CASSLRGGTSNQPQHF

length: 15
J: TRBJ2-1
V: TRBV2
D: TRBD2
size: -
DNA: TGTGCCATCACTCACAAGTCTAGCGGTTACAATGAGCAGTTCTTC
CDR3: CAITHKSSGYNEQFF

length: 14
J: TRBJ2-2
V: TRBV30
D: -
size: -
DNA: TGTGCCTGGAGTAGAGCGGTAAACACCGGGGAGCTGTTTTTT
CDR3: CAWSRAVNTGELFF

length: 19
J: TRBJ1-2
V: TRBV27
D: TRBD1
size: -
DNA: TGTGCCAGCAGTTTCAGCCGGCAGGGGGACACCCACTTCAACTATGGCTACACCTTC
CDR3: CASSFSRQGDTHFNYGYTF

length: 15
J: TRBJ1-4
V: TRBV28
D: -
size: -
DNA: TGTGCCAGCAGTTTCTCCCTTGCAACTAATGAAAAACTGTTTTTT
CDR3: CASSFSLATNEKLFF

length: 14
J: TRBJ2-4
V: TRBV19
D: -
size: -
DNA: TGTGCCAGTAGTATGGCAGGGGCCAAAAACATTCAGTACTTC
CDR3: CASSMAGAKNIQYF

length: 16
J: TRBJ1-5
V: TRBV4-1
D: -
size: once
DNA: TGCGCCAGCAGCCAAGAGGGGGGGCCTGGCAATCAGCCCCAGCATTTT
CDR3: CASSQEGGPGNQPQHF

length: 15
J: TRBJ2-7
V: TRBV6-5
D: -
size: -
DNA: TGTGCCAGCAGTTACGGGTTGACACTCACCTACGAGCAGTACTTC
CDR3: CASSYGLTLTYEQYF

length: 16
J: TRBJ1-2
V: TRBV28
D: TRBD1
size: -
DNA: TGTGCCAGTTATACCAGGGGGCGTGGGTCCAACTATGGCTACACCTTC
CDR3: CASYTRGRGSNYGYTF

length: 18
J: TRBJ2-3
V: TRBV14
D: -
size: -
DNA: TGTGCCAGCAGCCAAATCGTCGGCAGGGCCGAGGGCACAGATACGCAGTATTTT
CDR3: CASSQIVGRAEGTDTQYF

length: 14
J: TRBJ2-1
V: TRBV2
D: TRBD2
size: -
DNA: TGTGCCAGCACACTAGCGGGAGAGTACAATGAGCAGTTCTTC
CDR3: CASTLAGEYNEQFF

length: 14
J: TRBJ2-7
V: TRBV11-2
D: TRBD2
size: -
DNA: TGTGCCAGCAGCTTCGGTAGCGGGGGGGCCGAGCAGTACTTC
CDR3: CASSFGSGGAEQYF

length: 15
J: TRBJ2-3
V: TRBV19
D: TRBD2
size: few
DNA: TGTGCCAGTACCCAACAAGCGGGAGGAACAGATACGCAGTATTTT
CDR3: CASTQQAGGTDTQYF

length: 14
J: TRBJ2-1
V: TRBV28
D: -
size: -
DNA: TGTGCCAGCAGAGGGAGTCGCGGGGTCAATGAGCAGTTCTTC
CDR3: CASRGSRGVNEQFF

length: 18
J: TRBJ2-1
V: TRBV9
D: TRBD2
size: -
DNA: TGTGCCAGCAGCGAGGGGATCCCGGGACTAGCGGGATGGAATGAGCAGTTCTTC
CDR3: CASSEGIPGLAGWNEQFF

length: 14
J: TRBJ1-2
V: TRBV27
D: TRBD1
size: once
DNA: TGTGCCAGCAGGCAGGACAGGGATAACTATGGCTACACCTTC
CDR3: CASRQDRDNYGYTF

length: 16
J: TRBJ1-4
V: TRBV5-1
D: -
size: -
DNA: TGCGCCAGCACCGTATACAGGGTGGGGGCTAATGAAAAACTGTTTTTT
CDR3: CASTVYRVGANEKLFF

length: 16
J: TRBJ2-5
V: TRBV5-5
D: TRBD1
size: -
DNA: TGTGCCAGCAGCTTGACACGACAGGGGATGGGAGAGACCCAGTACTTC
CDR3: CASSLTRQGMGETQYF

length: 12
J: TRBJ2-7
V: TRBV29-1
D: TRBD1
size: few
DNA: TGCAGCGTTGGGCAGGGGGTCGACGAGCAGTACTTC
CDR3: CSVGQGVDEQYF

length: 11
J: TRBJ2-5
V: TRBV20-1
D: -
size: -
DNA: TGCAGTGCTAGCCAGGGGGAGACCCAGTACTTC
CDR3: CSASQGETQYF

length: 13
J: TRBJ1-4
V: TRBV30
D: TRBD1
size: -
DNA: TGTGCCTGGAGGGACAGGGGGCTTGAAAAACTGTTTTTT
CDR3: CAWRDRGLEKLFF

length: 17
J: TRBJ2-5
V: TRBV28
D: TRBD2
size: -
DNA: TGTGCCAGCAGTAGCTTACTAGCGTCACCCCCTCAAGAGACCCAGTACTTC
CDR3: CASSSLLASPPQETQYF

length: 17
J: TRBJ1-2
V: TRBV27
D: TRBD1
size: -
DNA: TGTGCCAGCAGTTTAGAATCGGAACAGGGGGTTGACTATGGCTACACCTTC
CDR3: CASSLESEQGVDYGYTF

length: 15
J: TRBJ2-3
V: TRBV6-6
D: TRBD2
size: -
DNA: TGTGCCAGCAGTTACAAGCGGGGATTAACAGATACGCAGTATTTT
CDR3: CASSYKRGLTDTQYF

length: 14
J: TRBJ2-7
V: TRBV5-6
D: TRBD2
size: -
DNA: TGTGCCAGCAGCCTGACTAGCGGGGGTTACGAGCAGTACTTC
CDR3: CASSLTSGGYEQYF

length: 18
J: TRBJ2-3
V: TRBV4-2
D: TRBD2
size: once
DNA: TGTGCCAGCAGCCAAGATAAGGCTAGCGGGGGGGAGACAGATACGCAGTATTTT
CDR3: CASSQDKASGGETDTQYF

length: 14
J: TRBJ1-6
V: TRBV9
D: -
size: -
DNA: TGTGCCAGCAGCCCGGAAGGGCGGGGAACACCCCTCCACTTT
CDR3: CASSPEGRGTPLHF

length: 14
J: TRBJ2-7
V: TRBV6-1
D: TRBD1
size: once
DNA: TGTGCCAGCAGTGAACCGACAGGGCTAAACGAGCAGTACTTC
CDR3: CASSEPTGLNEQYF

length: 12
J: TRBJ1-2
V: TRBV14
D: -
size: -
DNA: TGTGCCAGCAGCCCGGAGTACGATGGCTACACCTTC
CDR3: CASSPEYDGYTF